Sequencing of this T cell receptor beta chain was carried out in a study of blood T cell repertoires in COVID-19. At the level of the study: Samples taken during acute and convalescent COVID-19 were collected in the United States, Italy and Spain. In each case, the material was cDNA or gDNA derived from T cells, B-cell-depleted T cells, or PBMCs.

Germline V lookup: CDR1 SGHAT, CDR2 FQNNGV. Trimming at V came to 5 bases and at J to 5 bases, leaving 13 bases not matched to a gene. The CDR3 is 17 residues long. Generated by immunoSEQ multiplex PCR, the TCRdb table keeps only in-frame clones and is missing some. The repertoire includes under 250,000 clones, about 89% of them detected once, and around 4.8% sits in the top ten. The sequence was obtained from a woman aged 40 to 50 with acute or convalescent COVID-19. The genes are TRBV11-2 and TRBJ2-2; 8 bases are a match to TRBD1. Material: peripheral blood. This chain's CDR3 is CASSPLTGQVVTGELFF. CDR3 bases: TGTGCCAGCAGCCCACTCACGGGACAGGTAGTGACCGGGGAGCTGTTTTTT.